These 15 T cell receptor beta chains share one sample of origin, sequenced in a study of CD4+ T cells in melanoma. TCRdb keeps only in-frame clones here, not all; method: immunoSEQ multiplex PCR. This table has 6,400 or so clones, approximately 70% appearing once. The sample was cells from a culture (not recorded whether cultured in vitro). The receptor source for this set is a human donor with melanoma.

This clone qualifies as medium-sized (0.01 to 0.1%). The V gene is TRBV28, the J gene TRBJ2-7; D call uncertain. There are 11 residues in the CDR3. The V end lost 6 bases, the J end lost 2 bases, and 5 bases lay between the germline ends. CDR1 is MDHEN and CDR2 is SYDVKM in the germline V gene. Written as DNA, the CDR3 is TGTGCCAGCAGGTCGCCCTACGAGCAGTACTTC. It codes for CASRSPYEQYF.

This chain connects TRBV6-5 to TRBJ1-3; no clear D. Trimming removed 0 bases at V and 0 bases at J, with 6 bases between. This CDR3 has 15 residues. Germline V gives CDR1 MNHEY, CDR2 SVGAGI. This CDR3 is CASSYSYSSGNTIYF. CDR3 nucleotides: TGTGCCAGCAGTTACTCATACAGCTCTGGAAACACCATATATTTT.

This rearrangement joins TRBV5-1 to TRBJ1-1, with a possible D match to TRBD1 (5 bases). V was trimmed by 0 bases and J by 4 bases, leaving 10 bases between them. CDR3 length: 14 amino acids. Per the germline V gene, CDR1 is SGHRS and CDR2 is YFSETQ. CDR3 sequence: CASSLDTRGTEAFF. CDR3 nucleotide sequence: TGCGCCAGCAGCTTGGACACAAGGGGCACTGAAGCTTTCTTT. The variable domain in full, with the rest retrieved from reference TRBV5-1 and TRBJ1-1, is KAGVTQTPRYLIKTRGQQVTLSCSPISGHRSVSWYQQTPGQGLQFLFEYFSETQRNKGNFPGRFSGRQFSNSRSEMNVSTLELGDSALYLCASSLDTRGTEAFFGQGTRLTVV.

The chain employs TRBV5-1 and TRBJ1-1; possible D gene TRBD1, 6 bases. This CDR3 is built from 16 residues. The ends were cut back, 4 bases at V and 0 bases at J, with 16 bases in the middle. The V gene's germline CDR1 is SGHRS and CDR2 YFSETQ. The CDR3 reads CASSRQQGQMNTEAFF. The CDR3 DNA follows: TGCGCCAGCAGCCGACAACAGGGCCAAATGAACACTGAAGCTTTCTTT.

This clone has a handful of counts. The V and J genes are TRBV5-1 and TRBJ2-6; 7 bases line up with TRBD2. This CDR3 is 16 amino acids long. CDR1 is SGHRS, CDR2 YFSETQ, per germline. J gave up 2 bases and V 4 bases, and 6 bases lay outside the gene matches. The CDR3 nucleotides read TGCGCCAGCAGCGAGGGCCGGGGGGCTGGGGCCAACGTCCTGACTTTC. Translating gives CASSEGRGAGANVLTF. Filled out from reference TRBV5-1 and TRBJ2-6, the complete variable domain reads KAGVTQTPRYLIKTRGQQVTLSCSPISGHRSVSWYQQTPGQGLQFLFEYFSETQRNKGNFPGRFSGRQFSNSRSEMNVSTLELGDSALYLCASSEGRGAGANVLTFGAGSRLTVL.

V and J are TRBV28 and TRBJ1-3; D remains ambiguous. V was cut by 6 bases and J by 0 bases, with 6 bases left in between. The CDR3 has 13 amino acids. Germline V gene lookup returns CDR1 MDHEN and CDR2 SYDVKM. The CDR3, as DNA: TGTGCCAGCAGGAAAAGCTCTGGAAACACCATATATTTT. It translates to CASRKSSGNTIYF.

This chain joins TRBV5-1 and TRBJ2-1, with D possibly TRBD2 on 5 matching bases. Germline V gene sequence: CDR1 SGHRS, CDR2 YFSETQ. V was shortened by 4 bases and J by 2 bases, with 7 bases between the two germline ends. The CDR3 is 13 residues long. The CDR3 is CASSPGTYNEQFF. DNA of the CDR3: TGCGCCAGCAGCCCCGGGACCTACAATGAGCAGTTCTTC.

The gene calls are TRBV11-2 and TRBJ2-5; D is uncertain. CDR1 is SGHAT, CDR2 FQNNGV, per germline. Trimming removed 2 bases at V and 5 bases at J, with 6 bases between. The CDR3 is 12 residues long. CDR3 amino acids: CASSLTGETQYF. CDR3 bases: TGTGCCAGCAGCTTAACCGGGGAGACCCAGTACTTC.

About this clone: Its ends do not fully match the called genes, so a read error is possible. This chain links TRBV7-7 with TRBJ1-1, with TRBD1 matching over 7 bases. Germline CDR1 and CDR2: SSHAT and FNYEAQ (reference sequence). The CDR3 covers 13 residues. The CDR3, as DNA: TGTGCTAGCAGCTTAGTTTCAGGGGGAGAAGCTTTCTTT. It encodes CASSLVSGGEAFF.

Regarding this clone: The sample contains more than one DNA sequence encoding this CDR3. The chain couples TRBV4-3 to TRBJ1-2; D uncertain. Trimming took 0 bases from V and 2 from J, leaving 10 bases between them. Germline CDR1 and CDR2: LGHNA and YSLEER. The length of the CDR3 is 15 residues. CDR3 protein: CASSQDRTANYGYTF. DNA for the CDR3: TGCGCCAGCAGCCAAGATCGTACAGCCAACTATGGCTACACCTTC.

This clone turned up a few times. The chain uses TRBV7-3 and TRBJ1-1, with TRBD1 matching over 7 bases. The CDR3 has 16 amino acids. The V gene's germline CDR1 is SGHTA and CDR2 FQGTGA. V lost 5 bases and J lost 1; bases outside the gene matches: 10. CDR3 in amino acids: CASSPGTATGNTEAFF. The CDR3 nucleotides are TGTGCCAGCAGCCCCGGGACAGCAACAGGGAACACTGAAGCTTTCTTT.

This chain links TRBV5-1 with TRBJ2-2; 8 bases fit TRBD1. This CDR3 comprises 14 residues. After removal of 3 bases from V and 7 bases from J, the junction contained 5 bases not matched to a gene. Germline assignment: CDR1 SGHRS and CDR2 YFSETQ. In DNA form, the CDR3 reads TGCGCCAGCAGCTCGGGACAGGCGGACGGGGAGCTGTTTTTT. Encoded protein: CASSSGQADGELFF. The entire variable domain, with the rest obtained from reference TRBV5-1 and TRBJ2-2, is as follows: KAGVTQTPRYLIKTRGQQVTLSCSPISGHRSVSWYQQTPGQGLQFLFEYFSETQRNKGNFPGRFSGRQFSNSRSEMNVSTLELGDSALYLCASSSGQADGELFFGEGSRLTVL.

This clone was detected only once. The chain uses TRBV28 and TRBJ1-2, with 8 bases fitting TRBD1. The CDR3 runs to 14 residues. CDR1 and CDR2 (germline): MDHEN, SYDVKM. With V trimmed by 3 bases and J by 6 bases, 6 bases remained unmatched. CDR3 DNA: TGTGCCAGCAGTTTGCGACAGGGGCTCCATGGCTACACCTTC. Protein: CASSLRQGLHGYTF.

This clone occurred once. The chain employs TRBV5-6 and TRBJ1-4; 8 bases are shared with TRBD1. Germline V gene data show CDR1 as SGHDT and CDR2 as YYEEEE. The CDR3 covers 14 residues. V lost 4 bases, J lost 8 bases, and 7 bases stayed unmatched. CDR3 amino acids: CASSQGASSEKLFF. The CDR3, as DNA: TGTGCCAGCAGCCAGGGGGCGAGTTCGGAAAAACTGTTTTTT.

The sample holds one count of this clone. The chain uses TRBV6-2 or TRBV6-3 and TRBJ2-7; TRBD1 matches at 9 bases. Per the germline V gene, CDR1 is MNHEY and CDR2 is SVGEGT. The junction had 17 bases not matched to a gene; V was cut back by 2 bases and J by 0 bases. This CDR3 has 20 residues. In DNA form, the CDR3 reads TGTGCCAGCAGTTACCCGAGCCCGGGACAGGGCGCTGTAAGCTCCTACGAGCAGTACTTC. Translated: CASSYPSPGQGAVSSYEQYF.